The entry that follows covers one TCR beta chain sequence. Its antigen is undetermined. MiXCR, applied by TCRdb to the 5' RACE reads, yields one record per CDR3 protein. Of a few hundred thousand distinct CDR3 sequences detected, about 18% appear once; the ten largest clones hold approximately 32%. The record originates from a study of CD8 T cells in ankylosing spondylitis. Study results and caveats: Disease-linked clones were CD8+ and relatively rare in peripheral blood.

With 4 bases removed from V and 0 bases from J, the gap between germline ends came to 16 bases. The CDR3 loop spans 17 amino acids. CDR1 SQVTM and CDR2 ANQGSEA come from the germline V gene. This chain joins TRBV29-1 and TRBJ2-6; weak D call: TRBD1 (5 bases). The sequenced material came from blood, either unsorted or a sorted T cell fraction (not recorded which). This TCR was sampled from a male donor with ankylosing spondylitis or in good health (not recorded which). The CDR3 DNA reads TGCAGCGTTGGCCCAGGGTCCTCTGACTCTGGGGCCAACGTCCTGACTTTC. It is translated as CSVGPGSSDSGANVLTF.